This T cell receptor beta chain comes out of a study of OX40 agonist ivuxolimab in advanced cancers. Across the study: Having had anti-PD-1, anti-PD-L1 or anti-CTLA-4 therapy before was allowed, and roughly 40% had some.

TCRdb keeps only in-frame clones here, not all; method: immunoSEQ multiplex PCR. The sample lists about 79,000 clones, around 92% occurring once. The length of the CDR3 is 16 residues. Germline loops: CDR1 SGHRS, CDR2 YFSETQ. V gave up 1 base and J gave up 8 bases, with 20 bases separating them. This rearrangement joins TRBV5-1 to TRBJ2-3, with D perhaps matching TRBD1 or TRBD2 (6 bases each). The source material was CD4+ or CD8+ T cells sorted from blood, sampled in a trial of the OX40 agonist ivuxolimab. The origin of this receptor is an adult with an advanced solid tumor such as melanoma, head and neck, liver or kidney cancer. The chain's CDR3 is CASSLYASGGAATQYF. In nucleotides, the CDR3 is TGCGCCAGCAGCTTGTATGCGTCCGGGGGCGCAGCTACGCAGTATTTT.